The 26 T cell receptor beta chains below come from one sample, sequenced in a study of cytomegalovirus exposure and HLA in healthy donors. PCR employed 60 Vbeta and 13 Jbeta primers. Data came from immunoSEQ multiplex PCR; TCRdb stores just in-frame clones and leaves some out. The table records under 150,000 clones, approximately 83% of them present only once. Sequencing used PBMCs. The receptors were gathered from a middle-aged man in good health and CMV-seropositive.

This clone was detected only once. The rearrangement uses TRBV19 and TRBJ1-5, with TRBD1 matching 8 bases. Germline assignment: CDR1 LNHDA and CDR2 SQIVND (reference sequence). The V segment lost 8 bases and the J segment 7 bases; nucleotides outside the gene matches: 13. This CDR3 is built from 15 residues. CDR3 nucleotide sequence: TGTGCCAGTGGCCTGGGACAGGAGCGTTGGCAGCCCCAGCATTTT. This gives the protein CASGLGQERWQPQHF.

The chain has TRBV11-2 and TRBJ2-5; 11 bases are a match to TRBD2. The CDR3 runs to 15 residues. CDR1 and CDR2 from the germline V gene are SGHAT and FQNNGV. V lost 5 bases and J lost 2; bases outside the gene matches: 4. The CDR3 nucleotides are TGTGCCAGCAGCACGACTAGCGGGGCTCAAGAGACCCAGTACTTC. It specifies CASSTTSGAQETQYF.

This CDR3 reads CASSERGLPRTGELFF. In nucleotides, the CDR3 is TGTGCCAGCAGTGAAAGGGGGCTACCTCGCACCGGGGAGCTGTTTTTT. This chain joins TRBV6-1 and TRBJ2-2, with 7 bases that match TRBD1. The length of the CDR3 is 16 residues. Trimming took 2 bases from V and 4 from J; bases not matched to a gene: 7. Germline V gene sequence: CDR1 MNHNS, CDR2 SASEGT.

V gene TRBV5-6 combines with J gene TRBJ1-2; 10 bases line up with TRBD1. Trimming removed 1 base from V and 8 bases from J; junction bases left unmatched: 5. CDR3 length: 14 residues. Germline lookup yields CDR1 SGHDT and CDR2 YYEEEE. CDR3 sequence reads: CASSLLGQGYGYTF. In nucleotides, the CDR3 is TGTGCCAGCAGCTTGCTGGGACAGGGGTACGGCTACACCTTC. Supplemented by reference TRBV5-6 and TRBJ1-2, the full variable domain reads DAGVTQSPTHLIKTRGQQVTLRCSPKSGHDTVSWYQQALGQGPQFIFQYYEEEERQRGNFPDRFSGHQFPNYSSELNVNALLLGDSALYLCASSLLGQGYGYTFGSGTRLTVV.

This chain links TRBV10-3 with TRBJ2-3; TRBD2 aligns across 11 bases. Germline V gene data show CDR1 as ENHRY and CDR2 as SYGVKD. This CDR3 region has 16 residues. Losses at the gene ends were 3 bases for V and 3 bases for J; bases not matched to a gene: 5. The CDR3 sequence: CAISDTLAGVTDTQYF. The CDR3 region has the DNA TGTGCCATCAGTGACACACTAGCGGGGGTAACAGATACGCAGTATTTT.

The chain joins TRBV7-9 to TRBJ2-7; TRBD2 aligns across 9 bases. V was pared by 5 bases and J by 6 bases, with 8 bases of the junction left unmatched. The CDR3 covers 14 residues. Germline V gene sequence: CDR1 SEHNR, CDR2 FQNEAQ (reference sequence). CDR3 nucleotide sequence: TGTGCCAGCAGCCCGGGACTAGCTGCGATCGAGCAGTACTTC. It encodes CASSPGLAAIEQYF. The variable domain in full, with the rest retrieved from reference TRBV7-9 and TRBJ2-7, is DTGVSQNPRHKITKRGQNVTFRCDPISEHNRLYWYRQTLGQGPEFLTYFQNEAQLEKSRLLSDRFSAERPKGSFSTLEIQRTEQGDSAMYLCASSPGLAAIEQYFGPGTRLTVT.

The chain uses TRBV4-2 and TRBJ2-7, with 15 nucleotides matching TRBD2. This CDR3 contains 16 residues. Germline CDR1 reads LGHNA; CDR2 reads YNFKEQ. Trimming cost V 2 bases and J 4 bases; bases outside gene matches: 3. For the CDR3, the DNA is TGTGCCAGCAGCCAAACGGGACTAGCGGGGGGTTACGAGCAGTACTTC. It encodes CASSQTGLAGGYEQYF.

The chain recombines TRBV2 with TRBJ2-3; 9 bases are a match to TRBD1. V dropped 2 bases and J dropped 8; count of bases not matched to a gene: 11. Germline CDR1 reads SNHLY; CDR2 reads FYNNEI. The CDR3 has 16 residues. CDR3 loop: CASSETANRGRSTQYF. CDR3 DNA: TGTGCCAGCAGTGAAACGGCGAACAGGGGGCGAAGTACGCAGTATTTT.

J is TRBJ1-5 and V is TRBV6-6; 9 nucleotides agree with TRBD1. The trim removed 6 bases at V and 5 bases at J, leaving 11 bases unmatched. Germline assignment: CDR1 MNHNY and CDR2 SVGAGI (reference sequence). The CDR3 is 16 residues long. The chain's CDR3 is CASSPGQGTGDQPQHF. Here the CDR3 DNA reads TGTGCCAGCAGCCCGGGACAGGGAACCGGTGATCAGCCCCAGCATTTT.

The J gene is TRBJ2-7, the V gene TRBV9; TRBD2 is a possible D gene (6 bases). The CDR3 is 14 amino acids. The ends were cut back, 4 bases at V and 3 bases at J, with 14 bases in the middle. Germline V gene data show CDR1 as SGDLS and CDR2 as YYNGEE. This chain's CDR3 is CASSPRTTGYEQYF. In DNA, the CDR3 is TGTGCCAGCAGCCCCCGGACTACCGGCTACGAGCAGTACTTC.

V is TRBV7-9 and J is TRBJ1-6, with 7 bases lining up with TRBD1. The CDR3 is 18 residues long. In germline, CDR1 is SEHNR, CDR2 FQNEAQ (reference sequence). With V trimmed by 5 bases and J by 4 bases, 14 bases remained unmatched. CDR3 sequence reads: CASSPTAQGKGYNSPLHF. The CDR3 DNA reads TGTGCCAGCAGCCCTACTGCACAGGGGAAGGGGTATAATTCACCCCTCCACTTT.

This rearrangement joins TRBV11-2 to TRBJ2-7, with D possibly TRBD1 on 6 matching bases. Germline CDR1 and CDR2: SGHAT and FQNNGV. Trimming cost V 0 bases and J 10 bases, with 19 bases left between them. The CDR3 runs to 15 residues. In nucleotides, the CDR3 is TGTGCCAGCAGCTTAGAGTCGGGGACAAGGCCATTTCAGTACTTC. Residues: CASSLESGTRPFQYF.

The V and J genes are TRBV10-2 and TRBJ1-6; weak D call: TRBD1 (5 bases). From germline, CDR1 is WSHSY and CDR2 SAAADI. This CDR3 comprises 14 residues. The V end lost 3 bases, the J end lost 10 bases, and 13 bases lay between the germline ends. The CDR3 nucleotides read TGCGCCAGCAGTGAAAGGCCACAGGAATCACCCCTCCACTTT. This gives the protein CASSERPQESPLHF.

The gene calls are TRBV19 and TRBJ1-2; D gene ambiguous. The CDR3 covers 13 residues. V was cut by 1 base and J by 13 bases, with 16 bases left in between. Germline V gene sequence: CDR1 LNHDA, CDR2 SQIVND (reference sequence). CDR3 sequence: CASSIGGGRSCTF. The CDR3 DNA follows: TGTGCCAGTAGTATAGGAGGCGGTAGATCATGCACCTTC.

The chain combines TRBV2 with TRBJ1-1, with D unclear. Germline assignment: CDR1 SNHLY and CDR2 FYNNEI. This CDR3 spans 13 amino acids. The germline V and J ends were trimmed by 8 bases and 0 bases, with 10 bases remaining between them. The CDR3 reads CASGGQVNTEAFF. The CDR3 nucleotides read TGTGCCAGCGGAGGGCAAGTGAACACTGAAGCTTTCTTT.

The V call is TRBV18, the J call TRBJ1-3; D might be TRBD1 (5 bases). This CDR3 spans 15 amino acids. Trimming pared 6 bases from V and 0 bases from J, leaving 12 bases between. Germline assignment: CDR1 KGHSH and CDR2 LQKENI. The CDR3: CASSPAGNSGNTIYF. The CDR3 region has the DNA TGTGCCAGCTCCCCAGCAGGGAACTCTGGAAACACCATATATTTT.

The chain employs TRBV10-3 and TRBJ1-5; 8 positions agree with TRBD1. The V and J ends lost 1 base and 3 bases, in that order; junction bases with no gene match: 5. Looked up from germline, CDR1 is ENHRY and CDR2 is SYGVKD. The CDR3 consists of 16 residues. CDR3 nucleotide sequence: TGTGCCATCAGTGAGTTCGACAGGGGCACCAATCAGCCCCAGCATTTT. Protein: CAISEFDRGTNQPQHF.

The chain has TRBV6-6 and TRBJ2-7; 9 bases are a match to TRBD1. Germline CDR1 reads MNHNY; CDR2 reads SVGAGI (reference sequence). Losses at the gene ends were 5 bases for V and 6 bases for J; bases not matched to a gene: 5. This CDR3 is built from 13 residues. The DNA for the CDR3 is TGTGCCAGCAGTAGGGGACAGGGTGGCGAGCAGTACTTC. Its translation is CASSRGQGGEQYF.

This chain connects TRBV5-4 to TRBJ1-5; the match to TRBD1 covers 8 bases. Germline V gene lookup returns CDR1 SGHNT and CDR2 YYREEE (reference sequence). This CDR3 is 16 amino acids long. J gave up 4 bases and V 3 bases, and 9 bases lay outside the gene matches. This CDR3 reads CASSWGGQGGNQPQHF. In DNA, the CDR3 is TGTGCCAGCAGCTGGGGTGGACAGGGCGGAAATCAGCCCCAGCATTTT.

The genes are TRBV9 and TRBJ2-7; 8 nucleotides match TRBD2. The CDR3 extends over 16 amino acids. Unmatched junction bases numbered 7, after V lost 0 bases and J lost 2 bases. Germline V gene lookup returns CDR1 SGDLS and CDR2 YYNGEE. CDR3 sequence (DNA): TGTGCCAGCAGCGTAGATTCGGGGGGGGCCACCTACGAGCAGTACTTC. Its protein is CASSVDSGGATYEQYF.

The gene calls are TRBV4-1 and TRBJ2-7; D possibly corresponds to TRBD1 (5 bases). This CDR3 is 14 amino acids long. With 3 bases removed from V and 0 bases from J, the gap between germline ends came to 9 bases. CDR1 and CDR2 (germline): MGHRA, YSYEKL. CDR3 protein: CASSQGLNSYEQYF. The CDR3 DNA reads TGCGCCAGCAGCCAGGGGCTAAACTCCTACGAGCAGTACTTC.

The V call is TRBV4-3, the J call TRBJ1-3; TRBD1 agrees at 9 bases. Trimming cost V 4 bases and J 0 bases; bases outside gene matches: 7. The CDR3 contains 17 residues. The germline V gene encodes CDR1 LGHNA and CDR2 YSLEER. The CDR3 loop is CASSRHRGQSSGNTIYF. CDR3 coding DNA: TGCGCCAGCAGCCGCCACAGGGGGCAAAGCTCTGGAAACACCATATATTTT.

This chain connects TRBV10-3 to TRBJ1-4; 7 positions match TRBD1. The CDR3 covers 15 residues. Germline V lookup: CDR1 ENHRY, CDR2 SYGVKD. The junction had 7 bases not matched to a gene; V was cut back by 4 bases and J by 5 bases. The CDR3 DNA sequence: TGTGCCATCAGTGGGTCGGGACAGCCGAATGAAAAACTGTTTTTT. Protein: CAISGSGQPNEKLFF.

The rearrangement joins TRBV10-3 to TRBJ2-3; 11 nucleotides line up with TRBD2. V shed 4 bases, J shed 8 bases, and the junction held 11 bases outside the gene matches. The germline V gene has CDR1 ENHRY and CDR2 SYGVKD. The CDR3 consists of 16 residues. CDR3 residues: CAISVPGTSGFGTQYF. CDR3 DNA sequence: TGTGCCATCAGTGTTCCCGGGACTAGCGGCTTCGGTACGCAGTATTTT.

This clone was detected once. Other DNA sequences in this specimen translate into the identical CDR3. This sequence joins TRBV18 and TRBJ2-5, with a possible D match to TRBD1 (5 bases). The germline V and J ends were trimmed by 2 bases and 2 bases, with 6 bases remaining between them. Germline lookup yields CDR1 KGHSH and CDR2 LQKENI. This CDR3 has 13 residues. In nucleotides, the CDR3 is TGTGCCAGCTCACCAACAGGACAAGAGACCCAGTACTTC. Translated: CASSPTGQETQYF.

CDR3 loop: CASSQWRAGGTQYF. The CDR3 bases are TGCGCCAGCAGCCAATGGCGGGCGGGGGGTACGCAGTATTTT. This chain joins TRBV4-3 and TRBJ2-3; 8 bases agree with TRBD2. Germline V gene lookup returns CDR1 LGHNA and CDR2 YSLEER. There are 14 residues in the CDR3. With 2 bases clipped from V and 8 bases from J, the junction kept 6 bases outside the gene matches.